The rows below give T cell receptor beta chains drawn from one sample of a study of response to subunit inactivated influenza vaccine. TCRdb re-called the RT-PCR reads through MiXCR, storing one row per CDR3 protein. The profile shows 800,000 or so distinct CDR3 sequences, approximately 21% of them singletons. This specimen consisted of PBMCs from blood, obtained approximately 5 days after vaccination. These receptors all come from a man in his fifties who received an inactivated influenza vaccine. CDR3s include the opening cysteine and the closing phenylalanine or tryptophan.

TRBV30	CAWGPSSYNEQFF
TRBV6-5	CASSYSSTQYF
TRBV20-1	CSARETSGGPHEAQYF
TRBV12-3/TRBV12-4	CASSDIGNEQYF
TRBV20-1	CSARANNEQFF
TRBV5-1	CASSLRQREPTSPTGELFF
TRBV6-2/TRBV6-3	CASSLLGQGDNEQFF
TRBV4-3	CASSQEVGTYNEQFF
TRBV7-8	CASSTRTSGVPSTDTQYF
TRBV24-1	CATSDPGQGDNEQFF